This T cell receptor beta chain came from a study of PD-1 blockade in mismatch repair-deficient tumors. CDR1 is MNHNY, CDR2 SVGAGI, per germline (reference sequence). The CDR3 totals 15 residues. The ends were cut back, 5 bases at V and 3 bases at J, with 13 bases in the middle. All patients were mismatch repair deficient, assessed by either PCR or immunohistochemistry. Study observations and caveats: Rapid post-treatment expansion, then contraction, generally preceding radiologic response, marked tumor-resident clones.

The table came from immunoSEQ multiplex PCR; TCRdb's copy has only in-frame clones and leaves some out. The table shows approximately 16,000 clones, with 84% occurring only once. About this clone itself: Its matching antigen is unknown.

The clonotype comes from an adult with mismatch repair-deficient cancer. The chain couples TRBV6-6 to TRBJ2-2, with D possibly matching TRBD2 (5 bases). The input for sequencing was PBMCs, taken before pembrolizumab treatment. In nucleotides, the CDR3 is TGTGCCAGCAGTCCCGGGGAGTCGTACACCGGGGAGCTGTTTTTT. Translating gives CASSPGESYTGELFF.